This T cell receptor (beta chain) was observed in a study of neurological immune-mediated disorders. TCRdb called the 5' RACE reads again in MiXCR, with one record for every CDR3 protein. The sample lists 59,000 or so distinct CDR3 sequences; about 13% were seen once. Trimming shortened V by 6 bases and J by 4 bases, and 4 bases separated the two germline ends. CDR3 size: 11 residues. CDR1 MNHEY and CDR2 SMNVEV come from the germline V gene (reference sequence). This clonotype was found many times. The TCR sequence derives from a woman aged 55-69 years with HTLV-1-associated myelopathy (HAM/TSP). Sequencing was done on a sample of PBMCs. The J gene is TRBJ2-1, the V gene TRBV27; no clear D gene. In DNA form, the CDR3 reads TGTGCCAGCAGCCGATACAATGAGCAGTTCTTC. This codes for CASSRYNEQFF.